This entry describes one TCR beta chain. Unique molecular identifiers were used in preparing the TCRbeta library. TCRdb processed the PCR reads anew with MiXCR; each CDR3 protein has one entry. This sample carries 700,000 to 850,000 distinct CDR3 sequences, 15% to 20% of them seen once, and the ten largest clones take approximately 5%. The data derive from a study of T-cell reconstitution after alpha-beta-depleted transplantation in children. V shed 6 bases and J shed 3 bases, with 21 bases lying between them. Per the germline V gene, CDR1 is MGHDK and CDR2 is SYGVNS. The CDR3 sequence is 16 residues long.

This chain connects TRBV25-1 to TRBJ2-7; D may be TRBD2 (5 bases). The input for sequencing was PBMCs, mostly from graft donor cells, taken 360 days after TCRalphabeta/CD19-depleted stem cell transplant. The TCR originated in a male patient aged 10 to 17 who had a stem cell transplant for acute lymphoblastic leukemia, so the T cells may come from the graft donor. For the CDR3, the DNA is TGTGCCAGCAGCAGTCCTGGATTTCAAGAGGGCTACGAGCAGTACTTC. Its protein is CASSSPGFQEGYEQYF.